Listed below are T cell receptor beta chains from one sample, sequenced in a study of blood T cell repertoires in COVID-19. Profiling relied on immunoSEQ multiplex PCR, and the TCRdb table lists in-frame clones only, not all of them. The sample lists fewer than 250,000 clones, about four fifths seen once, with around 3.5% in the top ten. Sequencing was carried out using PBMCs or T cells enriched from blood (not recorded which). Every receptor here comes from a woman under 40 who had recovered from COVID-19. The CDR3 runs from the conserved cysteine through the conserved F or W. A D gene is named only where the DNA matches it firmly. Part of the rows lack a size; the others show once, few, many or a class for expanded clones.

v_gene,abundance,j_gene,d_gene,CDR3nt,CDR3aa
TRBV12-3/TRBV12-4,-,TRBJ1-1,-,TGTGCCAGCAGTCCACAGCTGAACACTGAAGCTTTCTTT,CASSPQLNTEAFF
TRBV6-4,few,TRBJ2-2,-,TGTGCCAGCAGTGACTCGGACAGGAACACCGGGGAGCTGTTTTTT,CASSDSDRNTGELFF
TRBV28,-,TRBJ1-3,-,TGTGCCAGCAGTTTTGGAGGGCTCCCCACCATATATTTT,CASSFGGLPTIYF
TRBV7-2,-,TRBJ2-7,-,TGTGCCAGCAGCTTAGGCAGGGGATTGAAACTCGAGCAGTACTTC,CASSLGRGLKLEQYF
TRBV19,few,TRBJ2-3,TRBD2,TGTGCCAGTAGGACTAGCGGTACAGATACGCAGTATTTT,CASRTSGTDTQYF
TRBV19,once,TRBJ1-1,TRBD1,TGTGCCAGTAGTCCGTCGGACAGGGGCACTGAAGCTTTCTTT,CASSPSDRGTEAFF
TRBV18,-,TRBJ2-3,-,TGTGCCAGCTCACCACCTGGGCCCAGCACAGATACGCAGTATTTT,CASSPPGPSTDTQYF
TRBV6-1,-,TRBJ1-2,-,TGTGCCAGCAGTGAAATGGGTTCGGACGGGAGAGCTGGCTACACCTTC,CASSEMGSDGRAGYTF
TRBV19,-,TRBJ1-2,TRBD1,TGTGCCAGTAGTATCTCTCTCTCGGGACAGGTGTTTGGCTACACCTTC,CASSISLSGQVFGYTF
TRBV29-1,-,TRBJ1-2,-,TGCAGCGTTGTCCCGGCGGGGGCCGTAAACTATGGCTACACCTTC,CSVVPAGAVNYGYTF
TRBV27,-,TRBJ2-1,-,TGTGCCAGCAGTTACATGCCAGTTTCCTACAATGAGCAGTTCTTC,CASSYMPVSYNEQFF
TRBV7-9,once,TRBJ1-2,-,TGTGCCAGCAGCTTAGTGGGGGAGGAAAACTATGGCTACACCTTC,CASSLVGEENYGYTF
TRBV15,-,TRBJ2-7,TRBD2,TGTGCCACCAGCAGGGGGACTAGCGGGAGTAGCGAGCAGTACTTC,CATSRGTSGSSEQYF
TRBV5-1,-,TRBJ1-1,-,TGCGCCAGCAGCTTGGCAGGGGCTGGCACTGAAGCTTTCTTT,CASSLAGAGTEAFF
TRBV6-2/TRBV6-3,-,TRBJ1-4,TRBD1,TGTGCCAGCAGTTACTCGATGGGGGACAGAACATTTACAACTAATGAAAAACTGTTTTTT,CASSYSMGDRTFTTNEKLFF
TRBV28,many,TRBJ1-2,TRBD1,TGTGCCAGCAGCCCCGACAGGGCTAGGGGCTACACCTTC,CASSPDRARGYTF
TRBV4-2,-,TRBJ2-3,TRBD1,TGTGCCAGCAGCCCAACCCGACAGGGTGGTCCGGATACGCAGTATTTT,CASSPTRQGGPDTQYF
TRBV7-9,-,TRBJ2-3,TRBD2,TGTGCCAGCAGCAGAACTAGCGGAATCACAGATACGCAGTATTTT,CASSRTSGITDTQYF
TRBV19,-,TRBJ1-2,-,TGTGCCAGTAGTATACCGGCGGGACTTTCCAACTATGGCTACACCTTC,CASSIPAGLSNYGYTF
TRBV7-9,-,TRBJ1-4,-,TGTGCCAGCAGCGCACAGGTTATGGGTGAAAAACTGTTTTTT,CASSAQVMGEKLFF
TRBV19,-,TRBJ1-1,-,TGTGCCAGTGGCGGGGGGAGGAACACTGAAGCTTTCTTT,CASGGGRNTEAFF
TRBV6-2/TRBV6-3,few,TRBJ1-1,-,TGTGCCAGCAGCCCGCTACAGGGAAGATTTACTGAAGCTTTCTTT,CASSPLQGRFTEAFF
TRBV30,-,TRBJ2-1,TRBD2,TGTGCCTTGGAGCGGGGGCGGGGCAATGAGCAGTTCTTC,CALERGRGNEQFF
TRBV9,-,TRBJ1-1,-,TGTGCCAGCAGCTCCCTCCCCAGGGCTGAAGCTTTCTTT,CASSSLPRAEAFF
TRBV7-2,once,TRBJ1-5,-,TGTGCCAGCAGCCCCTGGAGGGGCAATCAGCCCCAGCATTTT,CASSPWRGNQPQHF
TRBV5-4,-,TRBJ2-2,TRBD2,TGTGCCAGCAGCAATAGCGGGAGGGCCGTCGGGGAGCTGTTTTTT,CASSNSGRAVGELFF
TRBV28,few,TRBJ1-5,-,TGTGCCAGCACTGTCTCGGGGTCTGGCAATCAGCCCCAGCATTTT,CASTVSGSGNQPQHF
TRBV2,many,TRBJ2-1,-,TGTGCCAGCAAGTACACATTGTCCAATGAGCAGTTCTTC,CASKYTLSNEQFF
TRBV28,-,TRBJ2-1,-,TGTGCCAGCAGTTACGACGTCAGGAATGAGCAGTTCTTC,CASSYDVRNEQFF
TRBV27,-,TRBJ1-4,-,TGTGCCAGCAGTTTACAGGGTGAAAAACTGTTTTTT,CASSLQGEKLFF
TRBV9,-,TRBJ2-1,TRBD2,TGTGCCAGCAGCTCCGAGGGACTAGCGAGGGTTAATGAGCAGTTCTTC,CASSSEGLARVNEQFF
TRBV15,-,TRBJ1-6,-,TGTGCCACCAGCGCCAGCTATGAGGCCCTCCACTTT,CATSASYEALHF
TRBV16,-,TRBJ1-2,-,TGTGCCAGCAGCCCACCCCCCCCGGGGGTGTATGGCTACACCTTC,CASSPPPPGVYGYTF
TRBV12-3/TRBV12-4,-,TRBJ1-1,-,TGTGCCAGCACCTTAAGCGACACTGAAGCTTTCTTT,CASTLSDTEAFF
TRBV29-1,-,TRBJ2-3,TRBD2,TGCAGCGTACTAGGGCTAGCGGGTGGGAGCACAGATACGCAGTATTTT,CSVLGLAGGSTDTQYF
TRBV6-2/TRBV6-3,-,TRBJ1-4,-,TGTGCCAGCAGTTACTCCGCGATCGGGGGGACGGCAAATGAAAAACTGTTTTTT,CASSYSAIGGTANEKLFF
TRBV20-1,once,TRBJ1-5,TRBD1,TGCAGTGCTAGTCGGGGACAGGGATTTAGGAGCAATCAGCCCCAGCATTTT,CSASRGQGFRSNQPQHF
TRBV18,-,TRBJ1-4,TRBD1,TGTGCCAGCTCACCACCGAGGGGGCAGGATGAAAAACTGTTTTTT,CASSPPRGQDEKLFF
TRBV3-1/TRBV3-2,-,TRBJ2-2,-,TGTGCCAGCAGCCAAACTTACACCGGGGAGCTGTTTTTT,CASSQTYTGELFF
TRBV19,-,TRBJ2-7,TRBD1,TGTGCCAGTAGTATCGGGACAGGGTCCTACGAGCAGTACTTC,CASSIGTGSYEQYF
TRBV15,-,TRBJ2-7,-,TGTGCCACCAGCAGAGCCGGGAGCCTGCCCGAGCAGTACTTC,CATSRAGSLPEQYF
TRBV29-1,-,TRBJ1-3,-,TGCAGCGTCAGGACAGCCTTAACGGGAAACACCATATATTTT,CSVRTALTGNTIYF
TRBV5-4,-,TRBJ1-1,-,TGTGCCAGCACCCGGAGCGTGGGGGGCACTGAAGCTTTCTTT,CASTRSVGGTEAFF
TRBV15,once,TRBJ2-5,TRBD1,TGTGCCACTAAACAGGGGGCCGGGTACCAAGAGACCCAGTACTTC,CATKQGAGYQETQYF
TRBV5-1,-,TRBJ1-2,-,TGCGCCAGCAGCCCAGGGGCTGGCTACACCTTC,CASSPGAGYTF
TRBV6-5,-,TRBJ1-5,-,TGTGCCAGCAGCCAAACCCAGGCAGTGGATAAGCCCCAGCATTTT,CASSQTQAVDKPQHF
TRBV11-3,once,TRBJ2-2,-,TGTGCCAGCAGCCCGCGTCGGGGACAGAACACCGGGGAGCTGTTTTTT,CASSPRRGQNTGELFF
TRBV6-5,-,TRBJ2-1,TRBD2,TGTGCCAGCAGTCCCGGACTAGCGGGAGTTAATGAGCAGTTCTTC,CASSPGLAGVNEQFF
TRBV10-3,-,TRBJ2-1,-,TGTGCCATCAGTGAGTCGGCAGGACTCTGGGATGAGCAGTTCTTC,CAISESAGLWDEQFF
TRBV11-3,-,TRBJ2-1,-,TGTGCCAGCAGCTTAGAATTTGGCAGGGACAATGAGCAGTTCTTC,CASSLEFGRDNEQFF